This TCR beta chain was documented in a study of blood T cell repertoires in COVID-19. The CDR3 covers 14 residues. The germline gives CDR1 MNHEY, CDR2 SVGAGI. V trimming: 8 bases; J trimming: 6 bases; junction bases outside the gene matches: 10. Clones were sequenced by immunoSEQ multiplex PCR, and TCRdb holds only the in-frame ones, with some missing. Among 200,000 to 300,000 clones listed, over 80% were seen once. V usage is TRBV6-5 and J usage is TRBJ1-2, with 9 bases identical to TRBD1. The clonotype was recovered from a middle-aged man with acute or convalescent COVID-19. Sequenced input: peripheral blood. CDR3 protein: CASGWSQGAHGYTF. In DNA form, the CDR3 reads TGTGCCAGCGGTTGGTCACAGGGGGCGCATGGCTACACCTTC.